The rows below give T cell receptor beta chains drawn from one sample of a study of human thymus T cells. TCRdb's copy holds only in-frame clones and misses some; the assay was immunoSEQ multiplex PCR. This sample has around 120,000 clones; 90% to 95% occur once, and the top ten carry more than 0.02%. The sequenced sample consisted of thymus tissue. All receptors come from a boy under two years old with a congenital heart defect but otherwise immunologically healthy. CDR3s include the opening cysteine and the closing phenylalanine or tryptophan. Each record gives: D gene, clone size, V gene, J gene, CDR3 protein, CDR3 DNA. D genes are given only for firm matches. Rows give clone size only sometimes, using once, few, many, or a class for an expanded clone.

NA	NA	TRBV4-2	TRBJ1-1	CASSLSTGPNTEAFF	TGTGCCAGCAGCTTATCAACGGGTCCGAACACTGAAGCTTTCTTT
TRBD2	NA	TRBV10-3	TRBJ2-7	CAISRDYQDEQYF	TGTGCCATCAGCCGGGACTATCAAGATGAGCAGTACTTC
NA	NA	TRBV10-1	TRBJ2-3	CASRAGPRPTDTQYF	TGCGCCAGCAGGGCCGGGCCTCGCCCCACAGATACGCAGTATTTT
TRBD2	NA	TRBV9	TRBJ2-2	CASSTRTSGGLGELFF	TGTGCCAGCAGCACACGGACTAGCGGGGGACTCGGGGAGCTGTTTTTT
NA	NA	TRBV5-1	TRBJ2-7	CASSFGIPSCEQYF	TGCGCCAGCAGCTTTGGTATACCGAGCTGCGAGCAGTACTTC
NA	NA	TRBV4-3	TRBJ2-3	CASSQVGGRNTDTQYF	TGCGCCAGCAGCCAAGTTGGGGGACGCAACACAGATACGCAGTATTTT
NA	once	TRBV5-5	TRBJ2-1	CASSLINAGAHPEQFF	TGTGCCAGCAGCTTGATCAACGCGGGGGCTCATCCTGAGCAGTTCTTC
TRBD2	NA	TRBV6-5	TRBJ2-7	CASSYKRGHEQYF	TGTGCCAGCAGTTATAAGCGGGGGCACGAGCAGTACTTC
TRBD1	NA	TRBV7-9	TRBJ2-5	CASSLGETGSLETQYF	TGTGCCAGCAGCTTAGGGGAGACAGGGTCCCTGGAGACCCAGTACTTC
NA	NA	TRBV18	TRBJ2-5	CASSADADKETQYF	TGTGCCAGCTCTGCGGACGCCGACAAAGAGACCCAGTACTTC
NA	NA	TRBV7-9	TRBJ1-3	CASSSSGRGAGGNTIYF	TGTGCCAGCAGCTCCTCGGGGAGGGGGGCTGGTGGAAACACCATATATTTT
TRBD1	NA	TRBV7-2	TRBJ1-2	CASSPWGQANYGYTF	TGTGCCAGCAGCCCCTGGGGACAGGCGAACTATGGCTACACCTTC
NA	NA	TRBV5-8	TRBJ1-5	CASSPRGFYSNQPQHF	TGTGCCAGCAGCCCACGCGGGTTTTATAGCAATCAGCCCCAGCATTTT
NA	NA	TRBV11-2	TRBJ2-7	CASSLYTYGQTPYEQYF	TGTGCCAGCAGCTTATATACGTACGGACAGACCCCCTACGAGCAGTACTTC
NA	once	TRBV6-5	TRBJ1-3	CASSYSSGNTIYF	TGTGCCAGCAGTTACAGCTCTGGAAACACCATATATTTT
NA	NA	TRBV20-1	TRBJ1-1	CSAPTTEAFF	TGCAGTGCCCCGACCACTGAAGCTTTCTTT
NA	NA	TRBV15	TRBJ1-6	CATREQVRRNSPLHF	TGTGCCACCAGGGAGCAGGTGCGTCGTAATTCACCCCTCCACTTT
NA	NA	TRBV5-6	TRBJ1-6	CASSLKSGRDGSPLHF	TGTGCCAGCAGCTTGAAATCAGGGCGGGATGGTTCACCCCTCCACTTT
TRBD1	NA	TRBV6-1	TRBJ1-1	CASSEAWGQGFDTEAFF	TGTGCCAGCAGTGAAGCATGGGGACAGGGCTTCGACACTGAAGCTTTCTTT
TRBD2	NA	TRBV28	TRBJ2-1	CASSSMTSGGESSYNEQFF	TGTGCCAGCAGTTCCATGACTAGCGGGGGGGAGAGCTCCTACAATGAGCAGTTCTTC
NA	NA	TRBV15	TRBJ2-5	CATSNQQGSYETQYF	TGTGCCACCAGCAACCAACAGGGAAGCTACGAGACCCAGTACTTC
TRBD1	NA	TRBV28	TRBJ1-3	CASSFRDRASGNTIYF	TGTGCCAGCAGCTTTAGGGACAGGGCATCTGGAAACACCATATATTTT
TRBD1	once	TRBV7-2	TRBJ1-2	CASSLAPPGQGFSYGYTF	TGTGCCAGCAGCTTAGCTCCGCCGGGACAGGGTTTCAGCTATGGCTACACCTTC
TRBD1	NA	TRBV4-3	TRBJ2-2	CASSQDSPGGTGELFF	TGCGCCAGCAGCCAAGACTCTCCAGGGGGAACCGGGGAGCTGTTTTTT
NA	NA	TRBV6-5	TRBJ2-7	CASSSRSGPNYEQYF	TGTGCCAGCAGCTCCCGGAGCGGCCCCAACTACGAGCAGTACTTC
TRBD1	NA	TRBV14	TRBJ1-1	CASSQDPQGDTEAFF	TGTGCCAGCAGCCAAGATCCGCAGGGGGACACTGAAGCTTTCTTT
TRBD2	NA	TRBV4-3	TRBJ2-1	CASSKIAGALNEQFF	TGCGCCAGCAGCAAAATAGCGGGGGCCCTCAATGAGCAGTTCTTC
NA	NA	TRBV4-2	TRBJ1-1	CASSPFGGNTEAFF	TGTGCCAGCAGCCCGTTCGGGGGCAACACTGAAGCTTTCTTT
TRBD2	NA	TRBV6-5	TRBJ2-3	CASSFPRRGGADTQYF	TGTGCCAGCAGTTTCCCCCGGCGGGGGGGCGCAGATACGCAGTATTTT
NA	NA	TRBV27	TRBJ1-6	CASSLSGRDYNSPLHF	TGTGCCAGCAGTTTATCCGGCCGTGATTATAATTCACCCCTCCACTTT
TRBD1	NA	TRBV4-1	TRBJ2-4	CASSQDVQGTGGPLAKNIQYF	TGCGCCAGCAGCCAAGATGTCCAGGGGACAGGGGGACCGCTAGCCAAAAACATTCAGTACTTC
NA	NA	TRBV15	TRBJ1-1	CATSRDEGGYLNTEAFF	TGTGCCACCAGCAGAGATGAAGGGGGTTATTTGAACACTGAAGCTTTCTTT
TRBD1	NA	TRBV18	TRBJ1-2	CASSPLPTGTSVINGYTF	TGTGCCAGCTCACCACTACCGACAGGGACGAGCGTGATAAATGGCTACACCTTC
NA	NA	TRBV6-5	TRBJ1-2	CASNHNRGYTF	TGTGCCAGCAATCACAACCGGGGCTACACCTTC
TRBD1	NA	TRBV5-4	TRBJ2-2	CASSLIVAGGTGELFF	TGTGCCAGCAGCTTGATTGTGGCAGGGGGCACCGGGGAGCTGTTTTTT
NA	NA	TRBV2	TRBJ2-5	CIGAQGEETQYF	TGCATTGGGGCACAGGGCGAGGAGACCCAGTACTTC
NA	NA	TRBV4-1	TRBJ2-5	CASSGQGGETQYF	TGCGCCAGCAGTGGGCAGGGAGGAGAGACCCAGTACTTC
NA	NA	TRBV6-5	TRBJ2-7	CASSETERYEQYF	TGTGCCAGCAGTGAAACAGAGAGATACGAGCAGTACTTC
TRBD1	once	TRBV4-3	TRBJ1-6	CASSQAGGCSPLHF	TGCGCCAGCAGCCAAGCAGGGGGCTGTTCACCCCTCCACTTT
TRBD1	once	TRBV5-6	TRBJ1-6	CASSYTGEGNSPLHF	TGTGCCAGCAGTTACACAGGGGAGGGTAATTCACCCCTCCACTTT
NA	NA	TRBV4-3	TRBJ2-3	CASSRGAWDTQYF	TGCGCCAGCAGCCGAGGGGCGTGGGATACGCAGTATTTT
TRBD2	NA	TRBV18	TRBJ2-3	CASSPRISKRGYTDTQYF	TGTGCCAGCTCACCACGAATTTCAAAGCGGGGGTACACAGATACGCAGTATTTT
TRBD1	NA	TRBV4-1	TRBJ2-2	CASSQQGAGELFF	TGCGCCAGCAGCCAGCAGGGGGCCGGGGAGCTGTTTTTT
TRBD2	NA	TRBV2	TRBJ2-1	CASKGLASSYNEQFF	TGTGCCAGCAAGGGACTAGCAAGTTCCTACAATGAGCAGTTCTTC
NA	NA	TRBV5-6	TRBJ2-5	CASSTGEPQETQYF	TGTGCCAGCAGCACCGGGGAGCCACAAGAGACCCAGTACTTC
TRBD1	NA	TRBV2	TRBJ1-5	CASSANRGQVQPQHF	TGTGCCAGCAGTGCAAACAGGGGGCAGGTTCAGCCCCAGCATTTT
NA	NA	TRBV6-5	TRBJ2-7	CASSPERGSSYEQYF	TGTGCCAGCAGCCCCGAACGGGGGAGCTCCTACGAGCAGTACTTC
NA	NA	TRBV19	TRBJ1-1	CASSMGPAVLSEAFF	TGTGCCAGTAGTATGGGCCCGGCGGTTCTGTCTGAAGCTTTCTTT
NA	NA	TRBV4-3	TRBJ2-5	CASSQALGRKETQYF	TGCGCCAGCAGCCAAGCTTTAGGAAGGAAAGAGACCCAGTACTTC
NA	NA	TRBV18	TRBJ1-4	CASSPPSRGATNEKLFF	TGTGCCAGCTCACCACCAAGTCGAGGGGCAACTAATGAAAAACTGTTTTTT
NA	NA	TRBV11-2	TRBJ1-2	CASSLGIRSGVGEYGYTF	TGTGCCAGCAGCTTAGGGATACGGTCGGGGGTCGGCGAATATGGCTACACCTTC
NA	NA	TRBV18	TRBJ2-1	CASSPERGGDNEQFF	TGTGCCAGCTCACCAGAGCGAGGAGGGGACAATGAGCAGTTCTTC
TRBD2	NA	TRBV11-2	TRBJ2-3	CASGTSGTDTQYF	TGTGCCAGCGGGACTAGCGGCACAGATACGCAGTATTTT
NA	NA	TRBV18	TRBJ1-6	CASSSQGNNSPLHF	TGTGCCAGCTCATCGCAGGGGAACAATTCACCCCTCCACTTT
NA	NA	TRBV9	TRBJ2-2	CASSVGSTNTGELFF	TGTGCCAGCAGCGTGGGAAGCACGAACACCGGGGAGCTGTTTTTT